This T cell receptor (beta chain) is from a study of blood T cell repertoires in COVID-19. Germline CDR1 reads MDHEN; CDR2 reads SYDVKM. Trimming took 5 bases from V and 0 from J, leaving 8 bases between them. This CDR3 has 14 amino acids. Clones were read by immunoSEQ multiplex PCR, and TCRdb kept only the in-frame ones, dropping some. Found here are fewer than 350,000 clones, about nine tenths of them singletons; the top ten hold roughly 2%. Cohorts were based on clinical histories the participants reported. V is TRBV28 and J is TRBJ1-3; the D gene is possibly TRBD1 (5 bases). Sequences were obtained from PBMCs or T cells enriched from blood (not recorded which). The source of this sequence is a woman between 40 and 55 years old with acute COVID-19. The CDR3 sequence is CASSQGSSGNTIYF. The CDR3 coding sequence is TGTGCCAGCAGTCAGGGTTCCTCTGGAAACACCATATATTTT.